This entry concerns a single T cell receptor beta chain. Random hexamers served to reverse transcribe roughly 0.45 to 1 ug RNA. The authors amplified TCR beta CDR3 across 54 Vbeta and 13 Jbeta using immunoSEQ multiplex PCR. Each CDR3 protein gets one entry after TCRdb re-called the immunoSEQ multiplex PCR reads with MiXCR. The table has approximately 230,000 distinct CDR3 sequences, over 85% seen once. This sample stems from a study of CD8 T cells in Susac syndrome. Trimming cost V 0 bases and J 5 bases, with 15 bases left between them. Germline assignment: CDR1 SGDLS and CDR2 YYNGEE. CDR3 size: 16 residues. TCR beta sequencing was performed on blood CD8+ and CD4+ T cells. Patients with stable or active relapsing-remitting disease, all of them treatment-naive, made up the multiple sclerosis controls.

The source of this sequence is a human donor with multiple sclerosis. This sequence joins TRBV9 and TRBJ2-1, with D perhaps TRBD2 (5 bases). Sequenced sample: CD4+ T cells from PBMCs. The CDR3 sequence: CASSVVAYRGDNEQFF. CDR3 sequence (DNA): TGTGCCAGCAGCGTAGTGGCCTACCGGGGTGACAATGAGCAGTTCTTC.